This T cell receptor beta chain was profiled in a study of CD8 T cells in Susac syndrome. Looking at the study overall: When their blood was taken, patients with Susac syndrome were therapy-naive, taking corticosteroids, or taking intravenous immunoglobulin alone. Study results and caveats: Clonal CD8+ expansion in Susac was highest in TEMRA cells and active patients. Across the total CD8+ repertoires, 15 to 20 Susac-specific public clones were detected, and across the CD8+ TEMRA repertoires, several such clones were detected.

Reverse transcription of about 0.5 to 1 ug RNA was carried out with random hexamers. TCRdb reprocessed the immunoSEQ multiplex PCR reads with MiXCR, giving one entry per CDR3 protein. Counted here are about 80,000 distinct CDR3 sequences, nearly 95% occurring once; the ten biggest clones make up roughly 0.88%. In blood CD8+ and CD4+ T cells, TCR beta underwent sequencing. About this clonotype itself: Its cognate antigen is unknown.

CDR3 length equals 14 residues. The V and J ends lost 3 bases and 1 base respectively, with 9 bases between them. Germline CDR1 is LGHNA and CDR2 is YSLEER. Sequenced: CD8+ T cells from PBMCs. The genes are TRBV4-3 and TRBJ1-1, with a possible D match to TRBD1 (5 bases). The receptor was isolated from a human donor with Susac syndrome. The CDR3 protein is CASSHHTGNTEAFF. The CDR3 nucleotides are TGCGCCAGCAGCCATCATACAGGGAACACTGAAGCTTTCTTT.